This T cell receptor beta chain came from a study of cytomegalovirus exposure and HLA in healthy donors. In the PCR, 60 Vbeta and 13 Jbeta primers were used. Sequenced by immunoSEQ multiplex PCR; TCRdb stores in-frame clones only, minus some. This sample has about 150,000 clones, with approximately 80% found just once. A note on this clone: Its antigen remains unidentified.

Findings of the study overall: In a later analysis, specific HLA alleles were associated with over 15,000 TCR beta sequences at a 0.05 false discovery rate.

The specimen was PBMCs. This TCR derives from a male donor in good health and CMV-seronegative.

CDR3 loop: CASSPRGGDTEAFF. The CDR3 nucleotides read TGTGCCAGCAGCCCCCGGGGCGGGGACACTGAAGCTTTCTTT. V and J are TRBV5-4 and TRBJ1-1, with D perhaps TRBD1 (5 bases). Germline V CDR1 and CDR2: SGHNT, YYREEE (reference sequence). V lost 4 bases and J lost 3, with 13 bases in between. CDR3 length equals 14 residues. The complete variable domain, with remaining parts taken from reference TRBV5-4 and TRBJ1-1, reads ETGVTQSPTHLIKTRGQQVTLRCSSQSGHNTVSWYQQALGQGPQFIFQYYREEENGRGNFPPRFSGLQFPNYSSELNVNALELDDSALYLCASSPRGGDTEAFFGQGTRLTVV.